The rows below give T cell receptor beta chains drawn from one sample of a study of response to subunit inactivated influenza vaccine. A single record per CDR3 protein comes from TCRdb applying MiXCR to the RT-PCR reads. The sample has 500,000 to 550,000 distinct CDR3 sequences, under 30% seen once; the top ten hold 2.5% to 3%. A further study also used this sample, focusing on T cells expressing NK-cell markers.

This sample comprised CD4+ T cells sorted from PBMCs, obtained roughly 13 days after vaccination. The receptors here all came from a man aged 50-60 years who received an inactivated influenza vaccine. Both conserved end residues are part of each CDR3. A D gene is named only where the DNA matches it firmly. Some rows have no size entry. The others give once, few or many, or a class for an expanded clone.

V: TRBV5-4; D: TRBD2; size: .; J: TRBJ2-7; DNA: TGTGCCAGCAGCTCATCGGGGGGGCACTACTACGAGCAGTACTTC; CDR3: CASSSSGGHYYEQYF
V: TRBV28; D: TRBD1; size: .; J: TRBJ1-2; DNA: TGTGCCAGCAGTTTCCAGGGGACAGACTATGGCTACACCTTC; CDR3: CASSFQGTDYGYTF
V: TRBV25-1; D: .; size: few; J: TRBJ2-3; DNA: TGTGCCAGCAGTGAAAACAAGGGCGTCACAGATACGCAGTATTTT; CDR3: CASSENKGVTDTQYF
V: TRBV6-1; D: .; size: .; J: TRBJ1-5; DNA: TGTGCCAGCAACAGAGGGGGGGGCAATCAGCCCCAGCATTTT; CDR3: CASNRGGGNQPQHF
V: TRBV5-1; D: TRBD1; size: .; J: TRBJ2-7; DNA: TGCGCCAGCAGCTTTGGCGGACAGGGGGTGTCCTACGAGCAGTACTTC; CDR3: CASSFGGQGVSYEQYF
V: TRBV20-1; D: .; size: .; J: TRBJ1-6; DNA: TGCAGTGCTAGAAACAAGAATTCACCCCTCCACTTT; CDR3: CSARNKNSPLHF
V: TRBV5-1; D: .; size: .; J: TRBJ1-6; DNA: TGCGCCAGCAGCCAAGAAAGGGGAGTCAATTCACCCCTCCACTTT; CDR3: CASSQERGVNSPLHF
V: TRBV14; D: .; size: .; J: TRBJ2-3; DNA: TGTGCCAGCAGCCAAGACACGGTAACGCAGTATTTT; CDR3: CASSQDTVTQYF
V: TRBV9; D: .; size: few; J: TRBJ2-7; DNA: TGTGCCAGCAGCGTGACGGGAGTAGGGGAGCAGTACTTC; CDR3: CASSVTGVGEQYF
V: TRBV9; D: .; size: few; J: TRBJ2-4; DNA: TGTGCCAGCAGCGTAGAAGGGTCTAGCCCTCTAGCCAAAAACATTCAGTACTTC; CDR3: CASSVEGSSPLAKNIQYF
V: TRBV5-6; D: .; size: .; J: TRBJ2-1; DNA: TGTGCCAGCAGCTTGGGGCCCACTTTGGGGAACAATGAGCAGTTCTTC; CDR3: CASSLGPTLGNNEQFF
V: TRBV5-1; D: TRBD1; size: few; J: TRBJ1-1; DNA: TGCGCCAGCAGCTTGGGGACAGGGATGGGTTTCGACACTGAAGCTTTCTTT; CDR3: CASSLGTGMGFDTEAFF
V: TRBV7-9; D: .; size: .; J: TRBJ2-2; DNA: TGTGCCAGCACCTTGAGTTTGGGGACCGGGGAGCTGTTTTTT; CDR3: CASTLSLGTGELFF
V: TRBV11-2; D: .; size: .; J: TRBJ1-6; DNA: TGTGCCAGCAGCTTAGTTAGGAGCTCCTATAATTCACCCCTCCACTTT; CDR3: CASSLVRSSYNSPLHF
V: TRBV5-1; D: .; size: few; J: TRBJ2-1; DNA: TGCGCCAGCAGCTCCGGCCCCAATGAGCAGTTCTTC; CDR3: CASSSGPNEQFF
V: TRBV6-5; D: .; size: many; J: TRBJ2-7; DNA: TGTGCCAGCAGCTCACAGGGTGACGAGCAGTACTTC; CDR3: CASSSQGDEQYF
V: TRBV3-1; D: TRBD2; size: .; J: TRBJ2-1; DNA: TGTGCCAGCAGCCGAGGCACAACTAGCGGAAGAAGCTCCTACAATGAGCAGTTCTTC; CDR3: CASSRGTTSGRSSYNEQFF
V: TRBV10-2; D: TRBD1; size: few; J: TRBJ2-3; DNA: TGCGCCAGCAGTGATAGGGACAGGGCCGTAACAGATACGCAGTATTTT; CDR3: CASSDRDRAVTDTQYF
V: TRBV10-3; D: .; size: .; J: TRBJ2-3; DNA: TGTGCCATCAGTGAGTCTAACAGCTACACAGATACGCAGTATTTT; CDR3: CAISESNSYTDTQYF
V: TRBV6-1; D: .; size: .; J: TRBJ1-2; DNA: TGTGCCAGCAGATCAACAGGGTCCTATGGCTACACCTTC; CDR3: CASRSTGSYGYTF
V: TRBV7-8; D: .; size: many; J: TRBJ1-5; DNA: TGTGCCAGCAGCTTAGTTGTCGATCAGCCCCAGCATTTT; CDR3: CASSLVVDQPQHF
V: TRBV29-1; D: .; size: few; J: TRBJ1-1; DNA: TGCAGCGTGGAGCGGAGAGACAGAGTAAAAGCTTTCTTT; CDR3: CSVERRDRVKAFF
V: TRBV20-1; D: TRBD2; size: few; J: TRBJ2-1; DNA: TGCAGTGCTAGAGATCGACTAGCGGGGGGGCTGGAGCAGTTCTTC; CDR3: CSARDRLAGGLEQFF
V: TRBV3-1; D: .; size: many; J: TRBJ2-7; DNA: TGTGCCAGCAGCCAAAGGGGTACCTACGAGCAGTACTTC; CDR3: CASSQRGTYEQYF
V: TRBV7-3; D: TRBD2; size: few; J: TRBJ2-1; DNA: TGTGCCAGCAGCCTCACTCCAAAGCGGGAGTACAATGAGCAGTTCTTC; CDR3: CASSLTPKREYNEQFF
V: TRBV6-2/TRBV6-3; D: .; size: .; J: TRBJ1-5; DNA: TGTGCCAGCAGTCAGGGCACTCAGCCCCAGCATTTT; CDR3: CASSQGTQPQHF
V: TRBV28; D: .; size: .; J: TRBJ1-2; DNA: TGTGCCAGCAGTTTAGACCCGCGGGGTAACTATGGCTACACCTTC; CDR3: CASSLDPRGNYGYTF
V: TRBV7-9; D: .; size: .; J: TRBJ1-1; DNA: TGTGCCAGCAGCTCACCGGGACAGAACACTGAAGCTTTCTTT; CDR3: CASSSPGQNTEAFF
V: TRBV9; D: .; size: few; J: TRBJ2-3; DNA: TGTGCCAGCAGCTTTGATCAGGTTCCAGATACGCAGTATTTT; CDR3: CASSFDQVPDTQYF
V: TRBV10-3; D: TRBD2; size: .; J: TRBJ2-1; DNA: TGTGCCATCGCTGCTAGCGGGAGCCGCGATGAGCAGTTCTTC; CDR3: CAIAASGSRDEQFF
V: TRBV6-1; D: TRBD1; size: few; J: TRBJ2-7; DNA: TGTGCCAGCAGACCCGGACAGGGGTACTACGAGCAGTACTTC; CDR3: CASRPGQGYYEQYF
V: TRBV7-9; D: TRBD2; size: .; J: TRBJ2-3; DNA: TGTGCCAGCAGCCCAGGTTCTTCTAGGCGGGAGAGAGATACGCAGTATTTT; CDR3: CASSPGSSRRERDTQYF
V: TRBV5-1; D: TRBD1; size: .; J: TRBJ2-1; DNA: TGCGCCAGCAGCTTGGGGACAGGTAGTGGTGAGCAGTTCTTC; CDR3: CASSLGTGSGEQFF
V: TRBV4-1; D: .; size: .; J: TRBJ1-1; DNA: TGCGCCAGCAGCCAAAGGGACCATGAAGCTTTCTTT; CDR3: CASSQRDHEAFF
V: TRBV12-3/TRBV12-4; D: .; size: .; J: TRBJ2-5; DNA: TGTGCCAGCAGTCCCGGGTCGGGTAGGGAAGAGACCCAGTACTTC; CDR3: CASSPGSGREETQYF
V: TRBV5-1; D: TRBD2; size: few; J: TRBJ2-2; DNA: TGCGCCAGCTCCCCCGGGACTAGCACGACCGGGGAGCTGTTTTTT; CDR3: CASSPGTSTTGELFF
V: TRBV20-1; D: .; size: .; J: TRBJ2-5; DNA: TGCAGTGCAAGAACCGGGCCCGAGGAGACCCAGTACTTC; CDR3: CSARTGPEETQYF
V: TRBV7-2; D: TRBD2; size: few; J: TRBJ2-1; DNA: TGTGCCAGCAGCCGACTAGCGGGGGGACCCTACAATGAGCAGTTCTTC; CDR3: CASSRLAGGPYNEQFF
V: TRBV6-2/TRBV6-3; D: .; size: .; J: TRBJ2-7; DNA: TGTGCCAGCAGTTACCAGGGGAAGGAGCAGTACTTC; CDR3: CASSYQGKEQYF
V: TRBV12-3/TRBV12-4; D: TRBD2; size: .; J: TRBJ2-3; DNA: TGTGCCAGCAGGCCGTATAGCGGGAACACAGATACGCAGTATTTT; CDR3: CASRPYSGNTDTQYF
V: TRBV6-1; D: .; size: few; J: TRBJ2-7; DNA: TGTGCCAGCAACCCCGGGATAGGGGGCTACGAGCAGTACTTC; CDR3: CASNPGIGGYEQYF
V: TRBV4-3; D: .; size: .; J: TRBJ2-5; DNA: TGCGCCAGCAGCCAGGGGCACTTCCCAGAGACCCAGTACTTC; CDR3: CASSQGHFPETQYF
V: TRBV15; D: .; size: .; J: TRBJ2-1; DNA: TGTGCCACCAGCAGCATATCTACTAGGGGGGATGAGCAGTTCTTC; CDR3: CATSSISTRGDEQFF
V: TRBV5-1; D: TRBD1; size: many; J: TRBJ2-1; DNA: TGCGCCAGCAGCTTGGGGGGACAGGGTTACAATGAGCAGTTCTTC; CDR3: CASSLGGQGYNEQFF
V: TRBV9; D: TRBD1; size: few; J: TRBJ1-4; DNA: TGTGCCAGCAGCGTAGAGGGAGGGGGCGCTTCTAATGAAAAACTGTTTTTT; CDR3: CASSVEGGGASNEKLFF
V: TRBV10-3; D: TRBD1; size: .; J: TRBJ2-3; DNA: TGTGCCATCAGTGCGTACAGGGGTGGTGGAGATACGCAGTATTTT; CDR3: CAISAYRGGGDTQYF
V: TRBV7-8; D: .; size: .; J: TRBJ1-5; DNA: TGTGCCAGCAGCCTTTACACCGGACAGAGCAATCAGCCCCAGCATTTT; CDR3: CASSLYTGQSNQPQHF
V: TRBV27; D: TRBD2; size: .; J: TRBJ2-1; DNA: TGTGCCAGCAGTTTTAGGACTAGCGGATTAGTGGGCTACAATGAGCAGTTCTTC; CDR3: CASSFRTSGLVGYNEQFF
V: TRBV29-1; D: TRBD1; size: few; J: TRBJ1-2; DNA: TGCAGCGCCGGACAGGGTTTGGTGAACTTC; CDR3: CSAGQGLVNF
V: TRBV20-1; D: .; size: .; J: TRBJ2-7; DNA: TGCAGTGCTAGACCGATCGACAGGCTCTCCTACGAGCAGTACTTC; CDR3: CSARPIDRLSYEQYF
V: TRBV5-1; D: .; size: .; J: TRBJ2-3; DNA: TGCGCCAGCAGGACAGGAGACATATTAGATACGCAGTATTTT; CDR3: CASRTGDILDTQYF
V: TRBV29-1; D: .; size: .; J: TRBJ2-7; DNA: TGCAGCGTTGGTTCCACCTACGAGCAGTACTTC; CDR3: CSVGSTYEQYF